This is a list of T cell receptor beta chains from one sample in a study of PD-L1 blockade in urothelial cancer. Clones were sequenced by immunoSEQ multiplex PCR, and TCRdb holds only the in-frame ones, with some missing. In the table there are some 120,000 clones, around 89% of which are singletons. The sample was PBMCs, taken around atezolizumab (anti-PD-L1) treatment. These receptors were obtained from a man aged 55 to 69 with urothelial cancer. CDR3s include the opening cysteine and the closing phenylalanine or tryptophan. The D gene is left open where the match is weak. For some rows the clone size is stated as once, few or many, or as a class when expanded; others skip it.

CDR3aa: CASSLARASQVHEQFF; CDR3nt: TGCGCCAGCAGCTTGGCGCGGGCCTCCCAGGTGCATGAGCAGTTCTTC; abundance: NA; len: 16; v_gene: TRBV5-1; d_gene: NA; j_gene: TRBJ2-1
CDR3aa: CASSLTGVGNTEAFF; CDR3nt: TGTGCCAGCAGCTTAACAGGGGTCGGTAACACTGAAGCTTTCTTT; abundance: NA; len: 15; v_gene: TRBV7-6; d_gene: TRBD1; j_gene: TRBJ1-1
CDR3aa: CSVEDRGQGNYGYTF; CDR3nt: TGCAGCGTTGAAGATCGCGGACAGGGGAACTATGGCTACACCTTC; abundance: NA; len: 15; v_gene: TRBV29-1; d_gene: TRBD1; j_gene: TRBJ1-2
CDR3aa: CSVETSGGEAYEQYF; CDR3nt: TGCAGCGTTGAGACTAGCGGGGGCGAAGCCTACGAGCAGTACTTC; abundance: NA; len: 15; v_gene: TRBV29-1; d_gene: TRBD2; j_gene: TRBJ2-7
CDR3aa: CASSLLGQGAYEQYF; CDR3nt: TGTGCCAGCAGTTTACTAGGACAGGGGGCCTACGAGCAGTACTTC; abundance: NA; len: 15; v_gene: TRBV28; d_gene: TRBD1; j_gene: TRBJ2-7
CDR3aa: CASSQDRQKSGGYTF; CDR3nt: TGCGCCAGCAGCCAGGACAGGCAAAAGTCTGGTGGCTACACCTTC; abundance: NA; len: 15; v_gene: TRBV4-3; d_gene: TRBD1; j_gene: TRBJ1-2
CDR3aa: CASSLAGLAGQSYEQYF; CDR3nt: TGTGCCAGCAGCTTGGCGGGACTAGCGGGGCAGTCCTACGAGCAGTACTTC; abundance: NA; len: 17; v_gene: TRBV5-6; d_gene: TRBD2; j_gene: TRBJ2-7
CDR3aa: CASSYMSYGYTF; CDR3nt: TGTGCCAGCAGTTATATGAGCTATGGCTACACCTTC; abundance: NA; len: 12; v_gene: TRBV28; d_gene: NA; j_gene: TRBJ1-2
CDR3aa: CASSWSGQGAFQPQHF; CDR3nt: TGTGCCAGCAGCTGGAGTGGACAGGGGGCTTTTCAGCCCCAGCATTTT; abundance: NA; len: 16; v_gene: TRBV7-9; d_gene: TRBD1; j_gene: TRBJ1-5
CDR3aa: CASSRDRGTNQPQHF; CDR3nt: TGTGCCAGCAGTAGGGACAGGGGTACTAATCAGCCCCAGCATTTT; abundance: NA; len: 15; v_gene: TRBV6-6; d_gene: TRBD1; j_gene: TRBJ1-5
CDR3aa: CASSSTTGAGNTIYF; CDR3nt: TGTGCCAGCAGCTCCACGACAGGGGCGGGAAACACCATATATTTT; abundance: NA; len: 15; v_gene: TRBV7-9; d_gene: TRBD1; j_gene: TRBJ1-3
CDR3aa: CASTLSASDSYEQYF; CDR3nt: TGTGCCAGCACCCTGTCGGCTAGTGACTCCTACGAGCAGTACTTC; abundance: NA; len: 15; v_gene: TRBV7-9; d_gene: NA; j_gene: TRBJ2-7
CDR3aa: CASRGAGGLRNEQYF; CDR3nt: TGTGCCAGCAGAGGAGCGGGGGGGCTGAGAAACGAGCAGTACTTC; abundance: NA; len: 15; v_gene: TRBV7-8; d_gene: TRBD2; j_gene: TRBJ2-7
CDR3aa: CASSLDPSSGRVTQRDTQYF; CDR3nt: TGCGCCAGCAGCTTGGACCCATCTAGCGGGAGGGTTACACAACGTGATACGCAGTATTTT; abundance: NA; len: 20; v_gene: TRBV5-1; d_gene: TRBD2; j_gene: TRBJ2-3
CDR3aa: CASRLDRYENTEAFF; CDR3nt: TGTGCCAGCAGGCTCGACAGGTACGAGAACACTGAAGCTTTCTTT; abundance: few; len: 15; v_gene: TRBV6-6; d_gene: NA; j_gene: TRBJ1-1
CDR3aa: CASSVVGGQGIRETQYF; CDR3nt: TGTGCCAGCAGCGTAGTGGGCGGGCAGGGGATCCGGGAGACCCAGTACTTC; abundance: NA; len: 17; v_gene: TRBV9; d_gene: NA; j_gene: TRBJ2-5
CDR3aa: CASSLDRGWETQYF; CDR3nt: TGTGCCAGCAGCTTAGACAGGGGTTGGGAGACCCAGTACTTC; abundance: NA; len: 14; v_gene: TRBV11-2; d_gene: NA; j_gene: TRBJ2-5
CDR3aa: CASSLAGTVGETQYF; CDR3nt: TGTGCCAGCAGTTTAGCCGGGACTGTTGGAGAGACCCAGTACTTC; abundance: NA; len: 15; v_gene: TRBV28; d_gene: NA; j_gene: TRBJ2-5
CDR3aa: CAISDDRNNQPQHF; CDR3nt: TGTGCCATCAGTGATGACAGAAACAATCAGCCCCAGCATTTT; abundance: NA; len: 14; v_gene: TRBV10-3; d_gene: NA; j_gene: TRBJ1-5
CDR3aa: CASSHDSPAEISTNEKLFF; CDR3nt: TGTGCCAGCAGCCATGACTCCCCGGCGGAGATCTCAACTAATGAAAAACTGTTTTTT; abundance: once; len: 19; v_gene: TRBV7-9; d_gene: NA; j_gene: TRBJ1-4
CDR3aa: CASSLTGGLHVDTQYF; CDR3nt: TGTGCCAGCAGTTTAACAGGGGGACTCCATGTGGATACGCAGTATTTT; abundance: NA; len: 16; v_gene: TRBV6-5; d_gene: TRBD1; j_gene: TRBJ2-3
CDR3aa: CASSAFDRGINEKLFF; CDR3nt: TGTGCCAGCAGCGCGTTCGACAGGGGAATTAATGAAAAACTGTTTTTT; abundance: NA; len: 16; v_gene: TRBV5-6; d_gene: TRBD1; j_gene: TRBJ1-4
CDR3aa: CASSLAVSSYEQYF; CDR3nt: TGTGCCAGCAGCTTAGCGGTCAGCTCCTACGAGCAGTACTTC; abundance: NA; len: 14; v_gene: TRBV7-2; d_gene: NA; j_gene: TRBJ2-7